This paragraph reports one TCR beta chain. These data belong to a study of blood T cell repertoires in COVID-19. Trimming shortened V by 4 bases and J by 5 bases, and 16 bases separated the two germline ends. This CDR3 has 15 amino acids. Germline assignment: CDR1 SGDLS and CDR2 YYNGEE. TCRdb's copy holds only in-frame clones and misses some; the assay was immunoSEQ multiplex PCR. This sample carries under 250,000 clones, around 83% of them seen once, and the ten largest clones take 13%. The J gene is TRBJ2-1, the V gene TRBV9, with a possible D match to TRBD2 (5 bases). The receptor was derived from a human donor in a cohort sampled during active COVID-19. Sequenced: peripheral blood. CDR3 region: CASSTLRTGNNEQFF. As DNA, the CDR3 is TGTGCCAGCAGCACCCTCCGAACGGGGAACAATGAGCAGTTCTTC.